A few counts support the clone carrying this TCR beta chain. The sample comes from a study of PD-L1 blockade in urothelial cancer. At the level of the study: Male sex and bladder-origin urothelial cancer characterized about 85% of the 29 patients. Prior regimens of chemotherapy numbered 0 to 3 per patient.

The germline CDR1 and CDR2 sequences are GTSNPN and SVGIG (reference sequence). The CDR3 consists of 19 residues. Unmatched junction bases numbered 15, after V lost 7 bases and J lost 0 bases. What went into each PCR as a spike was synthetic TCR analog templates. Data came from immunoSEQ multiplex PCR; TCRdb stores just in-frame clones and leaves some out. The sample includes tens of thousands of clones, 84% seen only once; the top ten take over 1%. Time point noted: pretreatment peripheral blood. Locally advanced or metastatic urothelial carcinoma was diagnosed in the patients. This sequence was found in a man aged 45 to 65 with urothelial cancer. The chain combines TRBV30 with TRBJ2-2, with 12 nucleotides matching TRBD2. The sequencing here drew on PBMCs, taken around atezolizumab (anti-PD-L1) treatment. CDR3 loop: CAFPSPRTSGVANTGELFF. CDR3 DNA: TGTGCCTTCCCAAGCCCGAGGACTAGCGGGGTTGCGAACACCGGGGAGCTGTTTTTT.